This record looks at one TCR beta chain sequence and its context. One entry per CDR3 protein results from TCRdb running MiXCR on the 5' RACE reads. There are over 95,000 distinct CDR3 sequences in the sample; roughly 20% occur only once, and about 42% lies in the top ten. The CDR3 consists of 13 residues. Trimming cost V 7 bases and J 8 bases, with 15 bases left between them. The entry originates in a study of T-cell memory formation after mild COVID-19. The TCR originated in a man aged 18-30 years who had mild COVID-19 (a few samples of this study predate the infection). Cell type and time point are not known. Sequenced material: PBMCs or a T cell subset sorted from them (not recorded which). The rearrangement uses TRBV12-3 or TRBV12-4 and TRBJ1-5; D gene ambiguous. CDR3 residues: CASTPGPSEPQHF. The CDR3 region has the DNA TGTGCCAGCACCCCCGGTCCCTCGGAGCCCCAGCATTTT.